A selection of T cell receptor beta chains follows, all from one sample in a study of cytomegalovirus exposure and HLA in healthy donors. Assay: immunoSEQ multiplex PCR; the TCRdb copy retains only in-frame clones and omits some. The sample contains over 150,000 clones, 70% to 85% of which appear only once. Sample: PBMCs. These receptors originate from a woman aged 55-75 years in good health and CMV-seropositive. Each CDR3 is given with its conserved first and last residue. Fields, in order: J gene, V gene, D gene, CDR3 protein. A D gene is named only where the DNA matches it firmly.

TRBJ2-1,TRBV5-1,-,CASSPEPTRRNEQFF
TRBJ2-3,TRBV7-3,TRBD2,CASSLGTSGTDTQYF
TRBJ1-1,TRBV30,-,CAWTLVPGTEAFF
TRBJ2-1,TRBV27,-,CATSLMGYYEQFF
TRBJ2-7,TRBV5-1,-,CASSLSPMSSYEQYF
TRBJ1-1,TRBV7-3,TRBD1,CASSLTLDRAGTEAFF
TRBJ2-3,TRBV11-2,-,CASSHTSGSTDTQYF
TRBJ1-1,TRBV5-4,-,CASSSRTRAGTEAFF
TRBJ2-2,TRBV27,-,CASSLGRGNTGELFF
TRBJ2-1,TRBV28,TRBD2,CASSSRAGGPYNEQFF
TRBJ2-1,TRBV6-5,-,CASTLPGGTYNEQFF
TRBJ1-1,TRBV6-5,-,CASRPPTPRPQAFF
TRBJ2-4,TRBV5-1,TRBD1,CASSPRTGENSQYF
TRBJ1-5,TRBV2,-,CASHQYPNQPQHF
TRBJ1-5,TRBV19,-,CASRGPNQPQHF
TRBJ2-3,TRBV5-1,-,CASSALGSGTDTQYF
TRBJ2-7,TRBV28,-,CASSLSVLWRESYEQYF
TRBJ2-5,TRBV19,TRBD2,CASTKGGGREEETQYF
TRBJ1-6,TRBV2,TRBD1,CASSETGTGTSPLHF
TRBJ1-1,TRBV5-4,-,CASNRGFGTEAFF
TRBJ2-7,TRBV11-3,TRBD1,CASSTTGAEQYF
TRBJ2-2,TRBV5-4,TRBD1,CASSLVQGVGGELFF
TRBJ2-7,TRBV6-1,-,CASSEAPTGQYF
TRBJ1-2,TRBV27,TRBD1,CASSSRQGAFDYGYTF
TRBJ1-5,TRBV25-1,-,CASSRGRNQPQHF
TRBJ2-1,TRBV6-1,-,CASSDPRGQTYNEQFF
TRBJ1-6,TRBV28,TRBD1,CASSLDRGRVPLHF
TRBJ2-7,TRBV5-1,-,CASSLARGAAGQAYEQYF
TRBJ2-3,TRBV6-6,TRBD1,CASSQSDRGRTDTQYF
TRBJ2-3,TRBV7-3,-,CASSLIGGGTDTQYF
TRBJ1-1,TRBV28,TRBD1,CASSSTGVSEAFF
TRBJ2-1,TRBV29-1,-,CSVEEATGEQFF
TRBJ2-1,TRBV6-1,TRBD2,CASSESGLAGLQQFF
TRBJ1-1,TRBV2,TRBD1,CASSVQGVNTEAFF
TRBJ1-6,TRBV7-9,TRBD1,CSSSNYRGNLNSPLHF
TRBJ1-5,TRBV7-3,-,CASSIDRNQPQHF
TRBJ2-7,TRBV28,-,CASGLSGEQYF
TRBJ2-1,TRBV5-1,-,CASSLDPPGEQFF
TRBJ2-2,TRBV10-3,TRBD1,CAISESGQGTGELFF
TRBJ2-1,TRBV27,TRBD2,CASTSGLTRRGEQFF
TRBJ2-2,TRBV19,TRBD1,CASSPRTGVTGELFF
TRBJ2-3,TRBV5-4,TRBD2,CASSRPTSGATDTQYF
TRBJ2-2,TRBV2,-,CASNPQGSGELFF
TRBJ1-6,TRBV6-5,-,CASSYDFWTDNSPLHF
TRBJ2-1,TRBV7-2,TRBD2,CASSRTSGGFYEQFF
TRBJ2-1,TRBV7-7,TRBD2,CASSLSGGFGEQFF
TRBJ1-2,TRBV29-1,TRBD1,CSVEDRGYDGYTF
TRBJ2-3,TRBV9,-,CASSAGGRLRDTQYF
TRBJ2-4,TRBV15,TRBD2,CATSRDPAGAKNSQYF
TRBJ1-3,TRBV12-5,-,CASVPQGQKRENTIYF
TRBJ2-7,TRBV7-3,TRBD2,CASSLQGPLAGATYEQYF
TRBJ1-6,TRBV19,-,CASSTSRSSYNSPLHF
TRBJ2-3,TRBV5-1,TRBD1,CASSLGTGGGTDTQYF
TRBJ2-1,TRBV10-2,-,CASSVVSSPMNEQFF
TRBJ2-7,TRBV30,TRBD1,CAWSGQGIYEQYF